This is a list of T cell receptor beta chains from one sample in a study of cytomegalovirus exposure and HLA in healthy donors. Profiled with immunoSEQ multiplex PCR; TCRdb holds only in-frame clones, not every one. Seen here are about 130,000 clones, roughly 82% observed once, and the top ten hold about 11%. Material for sequencing was PBMCs. The receptors derive from a male donor in good health and CMV-seropositive. The CDR3 runs from the conserved cysteine through the conserved F or W. The order of the fields is D gene, clone size, V gene, J gene, CDR3 DNA, CDR3 protein. The D gene is left open where the match is weak. Size is stated for part of the rows, as once, few or many counts, or as a class when the clone is expanded.

D: -; size: -; V: TRBV11-3; J: TRBJ1-1; DNA: TGTGCCAGCAGCTCCCGGGGTGGGTCTGAAGCTTTCTTT; CDR3: CASSSRGGSEAFF
D: TRBD2; size: -; V: TRBV25-1; J: TRBJ2-7; DNA: TGTGCCAGCAGTGATCCCCTAGCGGACGAGCAGTACTTC; CDR3: CASSDPLADEQYF
D: -; size: -; V: TRBV29-1; J: TRBJ2-5; DNA: TGCAGCGTTGAACGGTCGGGAGAGACCCAAGAGACCCAGTACTTC; CDR3: CSVERSGETQETQYF
D: -; size: -; V: TRBV6-6; J: TRBJ1-4; DNA: TGTGCCACCCAAGGGGCCTCAGTAAATGAAAAACTGTTTTTT; CDR3: CATQGASVNEKLFF
D: -; size: -; V: TRBV18; J: TRBJ2-3; DNA: TGTGCCAGCTCACTCGGCGGGACTAGCACAGATACGCAGTATTTT; CDR3: CASSLGGTSTDTQYF
D: TRBD1; size: -; V: TRBV13; J: TRBJ2-4; DNA: TGTGCCAGCAGCTTAGTCAGGGGGCGGGTCAAAAACATTCAGTACTTC; CDR3: CASSLVRGRVKNIQYF
D: TRBD1; size: -; V: TRBV7-8; J: TRBJ2-1; DNA: TGTGCCAGCAGCCCGCCCGGGACAGGATACAATGAGCAGTTCTTC; CDR3: CASSPPGTGYNEQFF
D: TRBD2; size: -; V: TRBV11-2; J: TRBJ2-4; DNA: TGTGCCAGCAGCTTAGGGAGACTAGCGGGGGAGGGCTGGAACATTCAGTACTTC; CDR3: CASSLGRLAGEGWNIQYF
D: TRBD2; size: -; V: TRBV29-1; J: TRBJ2-3; DNA: TGCAGCGTTGAAGACTGGACTAGCGGGAAGAATACGCAGTATTTT; CDR3: CSVEDWTSGKNTQYF
D: TRBD2; size: few; V: TRBV30; J: TRBJ2-5; DNA: TGTGCCTGGAGTGTACTAGCGGGGGAGAGCCAGTACTTC; CDR3: CAWSVLAGESQYF
D: -; size: -; V: TRBV5-4; J: TRBJ2-3; DNA: TGTGCCAGCAGCTTTGCGGGCGCTGGGGAAACAGATACGCAGTATTTT; CDR3: CASSFAGAGETDTQYF
D: TRBD1; size: -; V: TRBV29-1; J: TRBJ1-6; DNA: TGCAGCGCAGAGGACAGGGGGCGGAATTCACCCCTCCACTTT; CDR3: CSAEDRGRNSPLHF
D: TRBD2; size: -; V: TRBV9; J: TRBJ2-5; DNA: TGTGCCAGCAGCGGGCAGGGAAGGGAGGGCCTTCAAGAGACCCAGTACTTC; CDR3: CASSGQGREGLQETQYF
D: TRBD1; size: -; V: TRBV12-5; J: TRBJ1-5; DNA: TGTGCTAGTACCTTGACAGGGGTAGTATTCCAGCCCCAGCATTTT; CDR3: CASTLTGVVFQPQHF
D: TRBD1; size: -; V: TRBV10-3; J: TRBJ1-1; DNA: TGTGCCATCAGTGGGACAGGCGACTTCACCGCTTTCTTT; CDR3: CAISGTGDFTAFF
D: TRBD1; size: once; V: TRBV6-6; J: TRBJ1-6; DNA: TGTGCCAGCAGAGACAGGGATACCTATAATTCACCCCTCCACTTT; CDR3: CASRDRDTYNSPLHF
D: -; size: -; V: TRBV9; J: TRBJ2-5; DNA: TGTGCCAGCAGTCCCGGGGCGGGGTGGGGGGTTCAAGAGACCCAGTACTTC; CDR3: CASSPGAGWGVQETQYF
D: TRBD1; size: -; V: TRBV11-3; J: TRBJ2-5; DNA: TGTGCCAGCAGCACCTCTCGGGACAGGGATAGCTATGGTGAGACCCAGTACTTC; CDR3: CASSTSRDRDSYGETQYF
D: -; size: -; V: TRBV18; J: TRBJ1-4; DNA: TGTGCCAGCTCACCCTCATATCAGAGGGAAAAACTGTTTTTT; CDR3: CASSPSYQREKLFF
D: -; size: once; V: TRBV5-8; J: TRBJ2-7; DNA: TGTGCCAGCAGTCAACGTGGCGGCGAGCAGTACTTC; CDR3: CASSQRGGEQYF
D: TRBD1; size: once; V: TRBV10-3; J: TRBJ1-2; DNA: TGTGCCATCAGTAGTGACACAGGGGGGTATAGCTATGGCTACACCTTC; CDR3: CAISSDTGGYSYGYTF
D: TRBD1; size: -; V: TRBV19; J: TRBJ2-3; DNA: TGTGCCAGTAGGGAGGGACAGGGGGCCGTTACGCAGTATTTT; CDR3: CASREGQGAVTQYF
D: -; size: -; V: TRBV5-6; J: TRBJ2-7; DNA: TGTGCCAGCAGCCTCACCTCCTCCTACGAGCAGTACTTC; CDR3: CASSLTSSYEQYF